This T cell receptor beta chain is drawn from a study of shared clonotypes between healthy human individuals. Using immunoSEQ multiplex PCR, the repertoire was profiled, and TCRdb retains in-frame clones only, with some absent. The sample carries more than 2,000,000 clones, 85% to 95% recorded once. Germline loops: CDR1 SGHNT, CDR2 YYREEE (reference sequence). V lost 4 bases to trimming and J lost 7 bases; unmatched junction nucleotides: 19. This CDR3 is built from 17 residues. The sequencing sample was made of naive CD4+ T cells sorted from blood. Indicated subset: CD45RA+ positively selected. The sequence was collected from a man in his late teens or twenties in good health. The V and J genes are TRBV5-4 and TRBJ2-7; 8 nucleotides match TRBD1. The CDR3, as DNA: TGTGCCAGCAGCCCAGGGGGCGGGGTTACAGGGGCTGGGGAGCAGTACTTC. Translated: CASSPGGGVTGAGEQYF.